The T cell receptor beta chain under discussion was sequenced for a study of blood T cell repertoires in COVID-19 (dated by TCRdb to between 2020 and 2021). Some background on the complete study: The collaborator samples originated in the United States, Italy and Spain and spanned the acute and convalescent phases of COVID-19. The dataset comprised deeply sampled blood TCRbeta repertoires from subjects exposed to, actively infected with, or recovered from COVID-19. The material from the prospective study consisted of cDNA or gDNA derived from T cells, B-cell-depleted T cells, or PBMCs. The repertoires were released in a freely available public database intended as a resource for research on the immune response to SARS-CoV-2. Samples were obtained from the ongoing ImmuneRACE study (first 160 participants) and from some 1,300 subjects provided by 6 global collaborators. Where HLA class I and class II types were available, the types were taken from metadata supplied by the sample provider, not from assay-based typing. The sample metadata nearly always contained a de-identified subject ID, COVID-19 status, age in years and sex. The investigation overall reported the following: How much clinical and demographic metadata was included differed by source and by participant, and the metadata was provided uncurated.

Concerning this clone itself: Which antigen it targets is not known. Base qualities are missing; no much larger clone stands one base away.

The CDR3 contains 14 residues, cysteine and phenylalanine counted. Left in the record is the CDR3 DNA by itself, 42 bases read in frame from the first base. V loses 0 bases, J loses 2 bases, and the germline ends lie 7 bases apart. The germline V gene supplies CDR1 MGHRA and CDR2 YSYEKL. The immunoSEQ Assay, a bias-controlled multiplex PCR, was used to amplify TCRbeta CDR3 regions from genomic DNA. The authors' analysis ran thus. The number of nucleated cells in each sample was estimated by amplification of reference gene primers within the assay. To quantify the absolute abundance of each unique TCRbeta CDR3 rearrangement, sequence reads were collapsed and filtered. For each sample, productive Simpson clonality was calculated by taking the square root of Simpson's diversity index across productive rearrangements. The source is immuneACCESS, and TCRdb retained only in-frame sequences with V and J called. Part of the clones is not carried over; for the studies checked, unresolved V genes explain less than half of this, and the remainder is unexplained. D and trimming come from the DNA, and the V and J calls and clone size come from that table. The sample table shows fewer than 400,000 clones, and 85% are seen once. The ten largest clones represent 1.5% to 2% of the sample.

Enrolling through a virtual design, the prospective study's participants ranged in age from roughly 18 to 90 years and lived across 24 United States geographic areas. Cohort assignment in the prospective study relied on participant-reported clinical history from a screening survey and a study questionnaire. A participant counted as exposed if, within 2 weeks of entering the study, that participant had been in contact with someone who had a PCR-confirmed or clinician-diagnosed COVID-19 case. In the prospective study, mobile phlebotomists collected whole blood, serum and a nasopharyngeal or oropharyngeal swab from each participant. Over a 2-month period, participants in the prospective study had the option of providing additional blood draws and questionnaires. Blood samples from the prospective study were shipped frozen or at room temperature prior to DNA extraction.

Sequenced: PBMCs or T cells enriched from blood (not recorded which). This sequence was found in a woman aged 25 to 39 who had been exposed to COVID-19. The chain couples TRBV4-1 to TRBJ1-2; the D region possibly corresponds to TRBD1 (6 bases align). The CDR3 loop reads CASSQEQGNYGYTF. The DNA sequence is as follows: TGCGCCAGCAGCCAAGAGCAGGGGAACTATGGCTACACCTTC.